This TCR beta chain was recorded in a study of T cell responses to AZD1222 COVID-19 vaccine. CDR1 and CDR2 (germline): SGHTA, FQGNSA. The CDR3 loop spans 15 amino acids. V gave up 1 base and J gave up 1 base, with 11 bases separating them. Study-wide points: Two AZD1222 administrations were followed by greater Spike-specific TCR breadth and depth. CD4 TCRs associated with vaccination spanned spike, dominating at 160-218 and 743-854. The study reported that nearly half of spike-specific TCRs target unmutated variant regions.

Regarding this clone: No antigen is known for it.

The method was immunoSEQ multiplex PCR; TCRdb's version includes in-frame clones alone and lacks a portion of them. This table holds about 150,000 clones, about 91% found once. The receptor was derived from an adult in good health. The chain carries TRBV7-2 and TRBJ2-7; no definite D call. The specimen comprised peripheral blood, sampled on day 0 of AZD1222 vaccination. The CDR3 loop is CASSLEWAGSYEQYF. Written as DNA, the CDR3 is TGTGCCAGCAGCTTAGAATGGGCAGGTTCCTACGAGCAGTACTTC.